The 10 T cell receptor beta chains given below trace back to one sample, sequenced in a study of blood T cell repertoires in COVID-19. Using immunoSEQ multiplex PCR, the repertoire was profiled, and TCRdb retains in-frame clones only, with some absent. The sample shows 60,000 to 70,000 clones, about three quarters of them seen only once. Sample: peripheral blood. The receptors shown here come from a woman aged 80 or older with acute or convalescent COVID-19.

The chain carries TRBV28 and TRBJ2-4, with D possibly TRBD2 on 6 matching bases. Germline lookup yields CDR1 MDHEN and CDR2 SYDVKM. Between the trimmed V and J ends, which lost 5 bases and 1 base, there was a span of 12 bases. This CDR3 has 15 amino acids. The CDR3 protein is CASSLPGGAKNIQYF. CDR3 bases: TGTGCCAGCAGTCTTCCTGGGGGGGCCAAAAACATTCAGTACTTC.

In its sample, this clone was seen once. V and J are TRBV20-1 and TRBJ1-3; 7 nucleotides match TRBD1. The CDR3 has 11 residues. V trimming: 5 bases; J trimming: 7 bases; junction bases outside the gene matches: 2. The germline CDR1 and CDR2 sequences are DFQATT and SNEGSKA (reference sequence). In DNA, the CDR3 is TGCAGTGCTCCACAGGGGAACACCATATATTTT. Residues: CSAPQGNTIYF.

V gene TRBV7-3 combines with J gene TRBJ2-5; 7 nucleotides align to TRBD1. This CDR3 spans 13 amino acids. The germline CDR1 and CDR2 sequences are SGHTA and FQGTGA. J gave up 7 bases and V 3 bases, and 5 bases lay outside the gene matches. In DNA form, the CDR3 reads TGTGCCAGCAGCTTCCGACAGGGCGGGACCCAGTACTTC. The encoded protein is CASSFRQGGTQYF.

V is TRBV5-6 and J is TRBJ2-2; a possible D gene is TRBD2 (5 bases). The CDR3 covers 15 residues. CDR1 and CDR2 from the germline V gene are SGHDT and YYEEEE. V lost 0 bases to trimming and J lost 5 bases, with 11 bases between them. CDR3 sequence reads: CASSLEGRRTGELFF. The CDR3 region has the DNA TGTGCCAGCAGCTTGGAAGGGAGAAGAACCGGGGAGCTGTTTTTT.

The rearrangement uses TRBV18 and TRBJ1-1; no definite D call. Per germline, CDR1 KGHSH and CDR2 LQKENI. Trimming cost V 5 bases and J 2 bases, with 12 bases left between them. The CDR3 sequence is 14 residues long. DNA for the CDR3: TGTGCCAGCTCAGAGTTTTCGAGAAACACTGAAGCTTTCTTT. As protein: CASSEFSRNTEAFF.

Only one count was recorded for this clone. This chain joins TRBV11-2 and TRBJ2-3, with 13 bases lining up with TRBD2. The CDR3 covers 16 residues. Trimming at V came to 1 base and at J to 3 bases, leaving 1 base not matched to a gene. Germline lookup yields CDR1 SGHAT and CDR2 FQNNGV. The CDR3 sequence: CASSLVLAGGTDTQYF. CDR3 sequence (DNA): TGTGCCAGCAGCTTAGTACTAGCGGGAGGGACAGATACGCAGTATTTT.

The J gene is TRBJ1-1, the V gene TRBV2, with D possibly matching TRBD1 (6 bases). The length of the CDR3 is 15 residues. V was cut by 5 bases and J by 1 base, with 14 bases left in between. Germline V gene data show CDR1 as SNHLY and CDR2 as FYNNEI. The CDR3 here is CASSKQGGRNTEAFF. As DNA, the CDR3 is TGTGCCAGCAGTAAACAGGGCGGGAGGAACACTGAAGCTTTCTTT.

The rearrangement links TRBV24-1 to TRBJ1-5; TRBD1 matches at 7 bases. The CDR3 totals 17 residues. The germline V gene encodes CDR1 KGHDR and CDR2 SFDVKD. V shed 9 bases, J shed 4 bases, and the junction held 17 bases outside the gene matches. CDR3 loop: CATEPRDSGCPNQPQHF. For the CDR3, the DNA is TGTGCCACCGAGCCCCGGGACAGTGGTTGCCCTAATCAGCCCCAGCATTTT.

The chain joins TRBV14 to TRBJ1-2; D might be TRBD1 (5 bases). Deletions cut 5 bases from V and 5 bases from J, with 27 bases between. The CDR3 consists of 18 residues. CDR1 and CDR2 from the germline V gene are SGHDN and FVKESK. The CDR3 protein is CASSSSRGYRTLIYGYTF. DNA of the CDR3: TGTGCCAGCAGCAGCTCTAGGGGATATAGGACCTTAATATATGGCTACACCTTC.

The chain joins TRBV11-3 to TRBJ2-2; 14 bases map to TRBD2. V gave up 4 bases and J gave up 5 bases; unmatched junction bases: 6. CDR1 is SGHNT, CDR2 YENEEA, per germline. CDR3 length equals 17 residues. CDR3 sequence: CASSSGLAGGGTGELFF. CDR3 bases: TGTGCCAGCAGCTCCGGACTAGCGGGAGGAGGGACCGGGGAGCTGTTTTTT.